This entry lists 3 T cell receptor beta chains sequenced from one sample in a study of persistence of HIV-infected CD4 T cells. Sequencing used immunoSEQ version 4 in survey mode. This table comes from immunoSEQ multiplex PCR, and its TCRdb copy is limited to in-frame clones, with some not included. Among roughly 43,000 clones listed, 91% were seen once. Cells were stimulated nonspecifically with anti-CD3/anti-CD28 magnetic beads. CD4+ T cells upregulating both CD40 ligand and CD69 were sorted as responding cells. The antigens of these receptors remain unknown. The input for sequencing was CD4+ T cells sorted from PBMCs after roughly 18-hour stimulation, taken from a patient who received antiretroviral therapy. Receptors originate from an adult man with HIV who was CMV-seropositive.

The chain links TRBV5-4 to TRBJ2-2, with TRBD2 identical over 11 bases. J lost 6 bases, V lost 2 bases, and 3 bases had no gene match. The CDR3 totals 15 residues. The germline CDR1 and CDR2 sequences are SGHNT and YYREEE (reference sequence). The CDR3 DNA reads TGTGCCAGCAGCTTCAATAGCGGGGGGGCCGGGGAGCTGTTTTTT. Amino acid sequence: CASSFNSGGAGELFF.

The chain recombines TRBV10-1 with TRBJ2-2; D is unclear. The V gene lost 3 bases and the J gene lost 8 bases, with 10 bases spanning the gap. This CDR3 is built from 13 residues. Per germline, CDR1 WNHNN and CDR2 SYGVQD (reference sequence). Here the CDR3 reads CASSDGAVGELFF. In DNA form, the CDR3 reads TGCGCCAGCAGTGACGGCGCCGTGGGGGAGCTGTTTTTT.

The rearrangement uses TRBV7-3 and TRBJ2-1; 8 positions agree with TRBD2. CDR1 and CDR2 from the germline V gene are SGHTA and FQGTGA. There are 14 residues in the CDR3. V lost 2 bases to trimming and J lost 5 bases; unmatched junction nucleotides: 2. The CDR3 coding sequence is TGTGCCAGCAGCTTAGCGGGGGGCCACAATGAGCAGTTCTTC. This gives the protein CASSLAGGHNEQFF.